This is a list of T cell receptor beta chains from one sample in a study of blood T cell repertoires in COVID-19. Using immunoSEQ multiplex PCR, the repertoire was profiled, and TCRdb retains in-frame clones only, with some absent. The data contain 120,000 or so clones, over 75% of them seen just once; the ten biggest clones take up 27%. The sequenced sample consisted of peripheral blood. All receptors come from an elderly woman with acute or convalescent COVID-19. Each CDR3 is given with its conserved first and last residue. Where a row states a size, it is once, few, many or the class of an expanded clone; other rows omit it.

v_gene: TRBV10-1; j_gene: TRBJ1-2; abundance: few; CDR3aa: CASSEAGTYGYTF
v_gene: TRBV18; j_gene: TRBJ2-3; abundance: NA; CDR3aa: CASSLPGTDTQYF
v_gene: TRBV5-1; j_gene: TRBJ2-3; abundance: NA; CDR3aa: CASSSPGLAGIPSTDTQYF
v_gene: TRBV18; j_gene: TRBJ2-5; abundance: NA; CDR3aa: CASSPGLANQETQYF
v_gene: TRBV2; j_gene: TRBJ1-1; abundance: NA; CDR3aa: CASSRQVRDTEAFF
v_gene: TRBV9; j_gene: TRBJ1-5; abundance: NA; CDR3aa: CASSVGDRGLQPQHF
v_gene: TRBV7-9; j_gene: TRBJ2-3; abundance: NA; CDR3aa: CASSLGAGGVDTQYF
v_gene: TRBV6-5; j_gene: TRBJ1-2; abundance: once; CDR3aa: CASRPGGGQGFGYTF
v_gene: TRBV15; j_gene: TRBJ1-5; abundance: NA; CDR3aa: CATSRDLTEQPQHF
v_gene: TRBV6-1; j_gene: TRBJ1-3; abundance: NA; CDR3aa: CASSEQRPGGSGNTIYF
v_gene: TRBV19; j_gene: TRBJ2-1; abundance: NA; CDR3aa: CASSPQGGGIYNEQFF
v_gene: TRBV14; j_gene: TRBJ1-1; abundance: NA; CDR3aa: CASSPQAAEAFF
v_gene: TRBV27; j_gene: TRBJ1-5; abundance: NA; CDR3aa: CASSGFGQGDQPQHF
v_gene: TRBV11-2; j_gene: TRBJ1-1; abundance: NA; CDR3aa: CASSSGEGTEAFF
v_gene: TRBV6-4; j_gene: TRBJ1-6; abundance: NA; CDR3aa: CASSDEEGYPNSPLHF
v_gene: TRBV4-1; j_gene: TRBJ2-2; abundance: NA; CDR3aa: CASSQEEAGELFF
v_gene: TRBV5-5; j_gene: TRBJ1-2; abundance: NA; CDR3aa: CASSLIGSGGDGYTF
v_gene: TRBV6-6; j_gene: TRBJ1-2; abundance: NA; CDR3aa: CASSNNLYNYGYTF